These 27 T cell receptor beta chains were all obtained from the same sample, sequenced in a study of T-cell reconstitution after alpha-beta-depleted transplantation in children. Preparation of the TCRbeta library was carried out with unique molecular identifiers. TCRdb re-called the PCR reads with MiXCR, one entry per CDR3 protein. The sample has about 580,000 distinct CDR3 sequences, about 21% seen once. Sequencing used PBMCs, mostly from graft donor cells, obtained 360 days after TCRalphabeta/CD19-depleted stem cell transplant. The receptor set was obtained from a boy under three years old who had a stem cell transplant for acute myeloid leukemia, so the T cells may come from the graft donor.

This clonotype was observed a handful of times. For the CDR3, the DNA is TGTGCCAGCAGTTACGGGACAGGGCTCGGCGAGCAGTACGTC. Translating gives CASSYGTGLGEQYV. The chain recombines TRBV6-5 with TRBJ2-7, with 9 positions matching TRBD1. J gave up 6 bases and V 2 bases, and 5 bases lay outside the gene matches. Germline V gene data show CDR1 as MNHEY and CDR2 as SVGAGI. The CDR3 runs 14 residues.

This clonotype was recorded many times. V is TRBV11-2 and J is TRBJ2-7, with a possible D match to TRBD1 (6 bases). From germline, CDR1 is SGHAT and CDR2 FQNNGV. V lost 5 bases and J lost 7, with 18 bases in between. The CDR3 is 14 residues long. CDR3 protein: CASSHSSGTLEQYV. CDR3 sequence (DNA): TGTGCCAGCAGCCACTCGTCCGGGACACTTGAGCAGTACGTC.

This clonotype was picked up one time. The chain uses TRBV20-1 and TRBJ1-5; 11 bases align to TRBD1. This CDR3 contains 16 residues. The V gene end was trimmed by 5 bases and the J gene end by 2 bases; junction bases not matched to a gene: 8. Germline CDR1 reads DFQATT; CDR2 reads SNEGSKA (reference sequence). CDR3 in amino acids: CSAYEAGQGGNQPQHF. The DNA for the CDR3 is TGCAGTGCTTATGAGGCGGGACAGGGGGGCAATCAGCCCCAGCATTTT.

This clonotype was counted ten times or more. This sequence joins TRBV27 and TRBJ2-7, with D possibly TRBD1 on 5 matching bases. The CDR3 has 13 amino acids. With 2 bases removed from V and 4 bases from J, the gap between germline ends came to 9 bases. Per the germline V gene, CDR1 is MNHEY and CDR2 is SMNVEV (reference sequence). The CDR3 sequence: CASSLRTGYEQYV. CDR3 nucleotide sequence: TGTGCCAGCAGTTTACGAACAGGATACGAGCAGTACGTC.

V is TRBV29-1 and J is TRBJ2-5, with no clear D. CDR3 length: 10 residues. CDR1 is SQVTM and CDR2 is ANQGSEA in the germline V gene. V lost 4 bases, J lost 5 bases, and 5 bases lay in between. The CDR3, as DNA: TGCAGCGTTGCGAAGGAGACCCAGTACTTC. Translating gives CSVAKETQYF.

At least ten counts were recorded for this clonotype. One end of the junction does not line up with germline, which may come from a read error. This sequence joins TRBV12-3 or TRBV12-4 and TRBJ2-3, with D possibly TRBD2 on 6 matching bases. The CDR3 runs to 14 residues. CDR3 region: CASSLGGGTDTQYF. The CDR3 nucleotides are TGTGCCAGCAGCTTAGGCGGGGGCACAGATACGCAGTATTTT.

The rearrangement uses TRBV6-1 and TRBJ1-6; the match to TRBD1 covers 8 bases. The CDR3 runs 17 residues. From germline, CDR1 is MNHNS and CDR2 SASEGT. The ends lost 5 bases at V and 4 bases at J; junction bases unmatched: 10. CDR3 nucleotides: TGTGCCAGCAGTCCGGACAGGGTTGGGCTTTATAATTCACCCCTCCACTTT. Protein sequence: CASSPDRVGLYNSPLHF.

This clonotype was seen many times. This chain uses TRBV12-3 or TRBV12-4 with TRBJ2-1; a weak D match, TRBD2 (5 bases). V dropped 7 bases and J dropped 7 bases, with 14 bases sitting between them. The CDR3 loop spans 13 amino acids. CDR3 sequence (DNA): TGTGCCAGCACCCCAGTCGGGGTAAATGAGCAGTTCTTC. This sequence encodes CASTPVGVNEQFF.

In its sample, this clonotype was seen a few times. The rearrangement links TRBV20-1 to TRBJ2-3; 7 bases match TRBD1. The CDR3 covers 13 residues. Germline CDR1 and CDR2: DFQATT and SNEGSKA (reference sequence). With 4 bases clipped from V and 3 bases from J, the junction kept 4 bases outside the gene matches. CDR3 DNA: TGCAGTGCTAAAGGGGGCACGACAGATACGCAGTATTTT. Translated, it gives CSAKGGTTDTQYF.

In this sample, this clonotype turned up a few times. V and J are TRBV5-1 and TRBJ2-3; 8 bases align to TRBD1. This CDR3 region has 16 residues. V lost 0 bases and J lost 0; bases outside the gene matches: 3. Germline CDR1 is SGHRS and CDR2 is YFSETQ. The CDR3 reads CASSLGTGISTDTQYF. The CDR3 region has the DNA TGCGCCAGCAGCTTGGGGACAGGGATTAGCACAGATACGCAGTATTTT.

V is TRBV4-3 and J is TRBJ2-1; maybe TRBD2 (7 bases). The CDR3 contains 16 residues. V lost 0 bases to trimming and J lost 5 bases, with 14 bases between them. Germline V lookup: CDR1 LGHNA, CDR2 YSLEER. CDR3 protein: CASSQDGGGGNNEQFF. Written as DNA, the CDR3 is TGCGCCAGCAGCCAAGATGGGGGGGGCGGGAACAATGAGCAGTTCTTC.

Many counts were recorded for this clonotype. The chain links TRBV20-1 to TRBJ2-7; 9 bases are a match to TRBD1. Germline loops: CDR1 DFQATT, CDR2 SNEGSKA (reference sequence). With 0 bases clipped from V and 0 bases from J, the junction kept 15 bases outside the gene matches. The CDR3 is 19 residues long. The chain's CDR3 is CSARDRRTGENLPSYEQYF. The CDR3 DNA is TGCAGTGCTAGAGACCGACGGACAGGGGAAAATTTACCCTCCTACGAGCAGTACTTC.

This clonotype was seen ten or more times. The chain carries TRBV29-1 and TRBJ2-5; TRBD2 aligns across 8 bases. Germline assignment: CDR1 SQVTM and CDR2 ANQGSEA. The CDR3 extends over 14 amino acids. Trimming took 1 base from V and 10 from J; bases not matched to a gene: 11. The CDR3 coding sequence is TGCAGCGTTGAAGGGACTGGGGCGGGAGGAGGCCAGTACTTC. Protein sequence: CSVEGTGAGGGQYF.

V and J are TRBV7-9 and TRBJ2-6, with 7 positions matching TRBD1. The germline V gene encodes CDR1 SEHNR and CDR2 FQNEAQ (reference sequence). This CDR3 contains 17 residues. V shed 5 bases and J 2 bases; nucleotides not matched to a gene: 9. The CDR3 DNA reads TGTGCCAGCAGCAAGATATCGACAGGGACTGGGGCCAACGTCCTGACTTTC. Amino acid sequence: CASSKISTGTGANVLTF.

The chain joins TRBV20-1 to TRBJ2-5, with D perhaps TRBD1 (7 bases). The V gene lost 4 bases and the J gene lost 3 bases, with 18 bases spanning the gap. Germline-derived CDR1 and CDR2 are DFQATT and SNEGSKA (reference sequence). The CDR3 is made up of 15 amino acids. This CDR3 is CSATKQGRGEETQYF. The CDR3 nucleotides read TGCAGTGCTACAAAACAGGGGCGGGGTGAAGAGACCCAGTACTTC.

As regards this clonotype: A single base separates this from a much larger clone, so it may be a read error. This chain links TRBV28 with TRBJ2-5; D possibly corresponds to TRBD2 (5 bases). The CDR3 is 11 amino acids. The germline V gene encodes CDR1 MDHEN and CDR2 SYDVKM. The V gene lost 3 bases and the J gene lost 6 bases, with 5 bases spanning the gap. The DNA of the CDR3 is TGTGCCAGCAGTTTCGGGAAGACCCAGTACTTC. Translated, it gives CASSFGKTQYF.

This clonotype was observed at least ten times. The chain carries TRBV6-5 and TRBJ2-1, with a tentative D call TRBD2 (6 bases). Trimming pared 2 bases from V and 7 bases from J, leaving 21 bases between. Germline V lookup: CDR1 MNHEY, CDR2 SVGAGI. This CDR3 spans 17 amino acids. CDR3 loop: CASSYPRGERRRNEQFF. CDR3 DNA sequence: TGTGCCAGCAGTTACCCTCGCGGGGAAAGGAGACGTAATGAGCAGTTCTTC.

At least ten counts were recorded for this clonotype. V and J are TRBV27 and TRBJ2-7, with 11 bases fitting TRBD2. V lost 4 bases to trimming and J lost 2 bases; unmatched junction nucleotides: 7. The CDR3 is made up of 16 amino acids. Germline CDR1 MNHEY, CDR2 SMNVEV (reference sequence). The CDR3 sequence is CASSSRLAGRAYEQYF. The CDR3, as DNA: TGTGCCAGCAGTTCCCGACTAGCGGGGAGGGCCTACGAGCAGTACTTC.

About this clonotype itself: With a much larger clone just one base away, this may be a read error. The V and J genes are TRBV19 and TRBJ2-1; 9 bases align to TRBD2. The CDR3 loop spans 19 amino acids. CDR1 is LNHDA and CDR2 is SQIVND in the germline V gene (reference sequence). The CDR3 region is CASGIDYSGGNVGFREQFF. CDR3 nucleotide sequence: TGTGCCAGTGGTATCGACTACAGCGGGGGGAACGTGGGATTCAGGGAGCAGTTCTTC.

The V call is TRBV12-3 or TRBV12-4, the J call TRBJ1-5, with D maybe TRBD1 (6 bases). This CDR3 has 15 amino acids. V dropped 5 bases and J dropped 2 bases, with 13 bases sitting between them. The CDR3 sequence: CASSLSGQRNQPQHF. CDR3 sequence (DNA): TGTGCCAGCAGTCTCTCGGGACAACGCAATCAGCCCCAGCATTTT.

This clonotype was seen a handful of times. This chain uses TRBV28 with TRBJ1-2; D is unresolved. Between the trimmed V and J ends, which lost 2 bases and 0 bases, there was a span of 13 bases. Germline V gene data show CDR1 as MDHEN and CDR2 as SYDVKM. The CDR3 loop spans 16 amino acids. The CDR3 bases are TGTGCCAGCAGTTTACCTAACAGAGGATCTAACTATGGCTACACCTTC. Encoded protein: CASSLPNRGSNYGYTF.

V usage is TRBV12-3 or TRBV12-4 and J usage is TRBJ1-3; D uncertain. The CDR3 is 16 residues long. V lost 6 bases and J lost 1, with 16 bases in between. CDR3 region: CASSGSRRASGNTIYF. The CDR3 bases are TGTGCCAGCAGCGGATCCCGAAGGGCATCTGGAAACACCATATATTTT.

The chain couples TRBV7-3 to TRBJ2-1, with D tentatively TRBD2 (5 bases). The CDR3 contains 14 residues. Germline CDR1 reads SGHTA; CDR2 reads FQGTGA. The V gene lost 4 bases and the J gene lost 6 bases, with 13 bases spanning the gap. The CDR3 DNA follows: TGTGCCAGCAGCTCGGAGGTGGGGAGCAATGAGCAGTTCTTC. Translating gives CASSSEVGSNEQFF.

The rearrangement links TRBV4-3 to TRBJ2-3, with D perhaps matching TRBD2 (5 bases). The length of the CDR3 is 17 residues. V was pared by 0 bases and J by 5 bases, with 18 bases between. Germline loops: CDR1 LGHNA, CDR2 YSLEER. Here the CDR3 DNA reads TGCGCCAGCAGCCAAGAAGGGTGGCCGAGGGCTGGAGATACGCAGTATTTT. This codes for CASSQEGWPRAGDTQYF.

This clonotype was seen repeatedly, ten times or more. The chain carries TRBV5-1 and TRBJ2-1, with 10 bases that match TRBD2. CDR1 is SGHRS and CDR2 is YFSETQ in the germline V gene. Unmatched junction bases numbered 6, after V lost 0 bases and J lost 9 bases. CDR3 length: 15 residues. The CDR3 nucleotides are TGCGCCAGCAGCTTGGCCCAGCTAGCGGGGGTTGAGCAGTTCTTC. Translation: CASSLAQLAGVEQFF.

This clonotype was observed many times. This sequence joins TRBV5-1 and TRBJ1-1; D is undetermined. CDR3 length: 15 residues. Germline V gene data show CDR1 as SGHRS and CDR2 as YFSETQ. V lost 3 bases, J lost 0 bases, and 12 bases lay in between. CDR3 region: CASSWTGSLNTEAFF. The CDR3 DNA reads as TGCGCCAGCAGCTGGACCGGGAGCTTGAACACTGAAGCTTTCTTT.

CDR3 DNA: TGTGCCACCAGCACGTCACTAGCGGGCTCCTACGAGCAGTACTTC. Residues: CATSTSLAGSYEQYF. The rearrangement joins TRBV15 to TRBJ2-7; 9 nucleotides match TRBD2. The junction had 4 bases not matched to a gene; V was cut back by 4 bases and J by 0 bases. Germline CDR1 is LNHNV and CDR2 is YYDKDF (reference sequence). The CDR3 contains 15 residues.